The 5 T cell receptor beta chains below were found in one sample sequenced in a study of Ad26.COV2.S vaccination and SARS-CoV-2 variants. The treatment here: around 19 received Ad26.COV2.S at low or high dose, single or two shots; 5 received placebo; per-sample allocation not given. Sample collection was performed on day 63 after the first vaccine or placebo injection. Data came from immunoSEQ multiplex PCR; TCRdb stores just in-frame clones and leaves some out. Of 360,000 or so clones in the sample, roughly 87% were seen once. Sample: peripheral blood, taken in a trial of Ad26.COV2.S vaccine versus placebo. The receptors come from a person between 18 and 60 years old who received the Ad26.COV2.S COVID-19 vaccine or a placebo.

V gene TRBV18 combines with J gene TRBJ2-3; TRBD2 aligns across 13 bases. V shed 4 bases and J 0 bases; nucleotides not matched to a gene: 7. Germline V CDR1 and CDR2: KGHSH, LQKENI. The CDR3 extends over 18 amino acids. The CDR3 DNA is TGTGCCAGCTCACAACCGGGACTAGCGGGGTCTAGCACAGATACGCAGTATTTT. Translated, it gives CASSQPGLAGSSTDTQYF.

The chain carries TRBV12-3 or TRBV12-4 and TRBJ2-1; TRBD2 might be the D (5 bases). The germline V and J ends were trimmed by 7 bases and 0 bases, with 7 bases remaining between them. CDR3 length: 13 amino acids. The CDR3 DNA follows: TGTGCCAGCACTGGGAGCTCCTACAATGAGCAGTTCTTC. As protein: CASTGSSYNEQFF.

This rearrangement joins TRBV5-1 to TRBJ1-1; 11 nucleotides agree with TRBD1. CDR1 is SGHRS and CDR2 is YFSETQ in the germline V gene. The ends lost 2 bases at V and 0 bases at J; junction bases unmatched: 3. There are 16 residues in the CDR3. Here the CDR3 reads CASSLGQGAVNTEAFF. As DNA, the CDR3 is TGCGCCAGCAGCTTAGGACAGGGGGCCGTGAACACTGAAGCTTTCTTT.

V is TRBV30 and J is TRBJ2-7; TRBD1 aligns across 10 bases. Trimming removed 0 bases from V and 7 bases from J; junction bases left unmatched: 9. The CDR3 is made up of 15 amino acids. The V gene's germline CDR1 is GTSNPN and CDR2 SVGIG (reference sequence). The DNA of the CDR3 is TGTGCCTGGAGTGTACTTCTTGGACAGGGGGGAGAGCAGTACTTC. This gives the protein CAWSVLLGQGGEQYF.

The chain links TRBV18 to TRBJ1-1, with D uncertain. Germline CDR1 reads KGHSH; CDR2 reads LQKENI. Trimming cost V 3 bases and J 8 bases, with 13 bases left between them. This CDR3 spans 13 amino acids. The DNA for the CDR3 is TGTGCCAGCTCACCGCTAGCGGAGGCCGAAGCTTTCTTT. It specifies CASSPLAEAEAFF.